This T cell receptor beta chain was identified in a study of blood T cell repertoires in COVID-19. Whole-study context: The United States, Italy and Spain provided the acute and convalescent COVID-19 samples. In each case, the material was cDNA or gDNA derived from T cells, B-cell-depleted T cells, or PBMCs.

TCRdb's copy holds only in-frame clones and misses some; the assay was immunoSEQ multiplex PCR. The sample lists 200,000 or so clones, about 84% seen once, with 4.5% to 6.5% in the top ten. The CDR3 covers 12 residues. Source material: peripheral blood. The sequence was obtained from a woman in her twenties or thirties with acute or convalescent COVID-19. The chain carries TRBV21-1 and TRBJ2-4; TRBD2 is the table's D call and was not checked against the DNA. TRBV21-1 is recorded as a pseudogene. The CDR3 DNA reads TGTGCCAGCTGGGCTTCGGACTGGGTTTCATACTTC. Translated, it gives CASWASDWVSYF.